The clone carrying this T cell receptor beta chain was seen a handful of times. What it binds is not known. The CDR3 extends over 16 amino acids. Germline lookup yields CDR1 LNHDA and CDR2 SQIVND (reference sequence). Trimming pared 5 bases from V and 2 bases from J, leaving 17 bases between. The record originates from a study of early T cells in non-severe SARS-CoV-2 infection. Overall study context: Chains from this unsorted whole-blood bulk RNA could not be paired.

Overall study findings and caveats: Anti-spike CD8 responses were favored by VDJdb matching, which missed private and CD4 specificities.

Individual cDNA molecules carried attached unique molecular identifiers. TCRdb recomputed calls from the 5' RACE reads with MiXCR, one row per CDR3 protein. This table has more than 60,000 distinct CDR3 sequences, around 14% appearing once. The TCR comes from an adult who was a healthcare worker with PCR-confirmed SARS-CoV-2 infection or an uninfected control (not recorded which). The V call is TRBV19, the J call TRBJ2-3; D perhaps matches TRBD2 (6 bases). The sequencing sample was made of whole blood. CDR3 loop: CASSVYPGLPTDTQYF. In DNA form, the CDR3 reads TGTGCCAGTAGTGTATATCCGGGACTTCCCACAGATACGCAGTATTTT.